This T cell receptor (beta chain) is drawn from a study of cytomegalovirus exposure and HLA in healthy donors. With respect to this clone: One end of the junction is discordant with germline, which a read error may explain.

The PCR made use of 60 Vbeta and 13 Jbeta primers. Using immunoSEQ multiplex PCR, the repertoire was profiled, and TCRdb retains in-frame clones only, with some absent. The data hold over 150,000 clones, with approximately 75% observed a single time. The V gene's germline CDR1 is SEHNR and CDR2 FQNEAQ (reference sequence). The CDR3 has 14 amino acids. This rearrangement joins TRBV7-9 to TRBJ1-2; 10 positions match TRBD1. The source material was PBMCs. The TCR was taken from a young woman in good health and CMV-seronegative. The CDR3, as DNA: TGTTCCAGCAGCCCACAAGGGACAGGGGATGGCTACACCTTC. This sequence encodes CSSSPQGTGDGYTF.